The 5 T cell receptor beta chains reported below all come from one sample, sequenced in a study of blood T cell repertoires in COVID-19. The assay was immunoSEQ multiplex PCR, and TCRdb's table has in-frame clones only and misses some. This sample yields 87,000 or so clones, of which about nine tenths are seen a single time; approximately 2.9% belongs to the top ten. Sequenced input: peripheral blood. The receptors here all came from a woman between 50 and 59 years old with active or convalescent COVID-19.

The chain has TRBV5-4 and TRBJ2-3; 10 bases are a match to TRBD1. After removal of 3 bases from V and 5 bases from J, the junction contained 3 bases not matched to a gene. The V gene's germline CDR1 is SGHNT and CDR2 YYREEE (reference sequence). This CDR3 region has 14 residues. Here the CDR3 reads CASSSRDRGDTQYF. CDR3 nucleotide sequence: TGTGCCAGCAGCTCCCGGGACAGGGGAGATACGCAGTATTTT.

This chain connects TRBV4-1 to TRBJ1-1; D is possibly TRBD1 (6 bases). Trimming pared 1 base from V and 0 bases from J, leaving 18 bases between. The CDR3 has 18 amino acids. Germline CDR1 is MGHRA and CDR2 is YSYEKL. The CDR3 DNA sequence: TGCGCCAGCAGCCAAGTCAAGGGGGGGAACTACTTGAACACTGAAGCTTTCTTT. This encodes CASSQVKGGNYLNTEAFF.

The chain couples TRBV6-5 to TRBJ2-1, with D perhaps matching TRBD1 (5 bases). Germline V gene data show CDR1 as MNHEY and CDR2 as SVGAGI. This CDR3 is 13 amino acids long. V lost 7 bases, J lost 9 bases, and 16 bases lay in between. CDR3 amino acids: CASNQAGFLEQFF. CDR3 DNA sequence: TGTGCCAGCAATCAGGCAGGGTTTCTTGAGCAGTTCTTC.

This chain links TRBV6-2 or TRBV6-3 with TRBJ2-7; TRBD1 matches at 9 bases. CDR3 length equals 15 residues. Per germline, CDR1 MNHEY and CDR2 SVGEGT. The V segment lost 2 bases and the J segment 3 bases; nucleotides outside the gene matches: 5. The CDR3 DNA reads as TGTGCCAGCAGTTACCGGGGACAGGGAGACTACGAGCAGTACTTC. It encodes CASSYRGQGDYEQYF.

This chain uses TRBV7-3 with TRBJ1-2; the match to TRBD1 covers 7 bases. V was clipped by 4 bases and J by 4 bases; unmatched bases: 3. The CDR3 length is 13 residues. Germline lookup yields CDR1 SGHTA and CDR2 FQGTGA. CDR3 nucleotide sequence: TGTGCCAGCAGCTCCGACAGGGCCTATGGCTACACCTTC. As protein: CASSSDRAYGYTF.